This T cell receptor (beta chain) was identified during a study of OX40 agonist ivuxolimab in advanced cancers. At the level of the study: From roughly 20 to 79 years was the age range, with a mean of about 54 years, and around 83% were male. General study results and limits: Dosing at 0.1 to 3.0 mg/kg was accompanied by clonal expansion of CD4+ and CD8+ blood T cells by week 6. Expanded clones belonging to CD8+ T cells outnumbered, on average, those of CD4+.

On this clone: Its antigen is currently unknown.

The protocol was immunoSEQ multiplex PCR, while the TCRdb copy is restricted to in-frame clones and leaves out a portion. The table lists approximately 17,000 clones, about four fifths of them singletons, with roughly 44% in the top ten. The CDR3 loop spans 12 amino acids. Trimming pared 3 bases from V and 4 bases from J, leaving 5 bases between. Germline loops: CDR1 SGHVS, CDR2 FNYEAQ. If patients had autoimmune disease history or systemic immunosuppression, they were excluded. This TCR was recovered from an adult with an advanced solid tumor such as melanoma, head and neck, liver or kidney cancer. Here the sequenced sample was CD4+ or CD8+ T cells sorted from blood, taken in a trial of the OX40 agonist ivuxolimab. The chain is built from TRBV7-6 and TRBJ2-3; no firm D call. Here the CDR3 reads CASSLISDTQYF. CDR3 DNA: TGTGCCAGCAGCTTGATCTCAGATACGCAGTATTTT.